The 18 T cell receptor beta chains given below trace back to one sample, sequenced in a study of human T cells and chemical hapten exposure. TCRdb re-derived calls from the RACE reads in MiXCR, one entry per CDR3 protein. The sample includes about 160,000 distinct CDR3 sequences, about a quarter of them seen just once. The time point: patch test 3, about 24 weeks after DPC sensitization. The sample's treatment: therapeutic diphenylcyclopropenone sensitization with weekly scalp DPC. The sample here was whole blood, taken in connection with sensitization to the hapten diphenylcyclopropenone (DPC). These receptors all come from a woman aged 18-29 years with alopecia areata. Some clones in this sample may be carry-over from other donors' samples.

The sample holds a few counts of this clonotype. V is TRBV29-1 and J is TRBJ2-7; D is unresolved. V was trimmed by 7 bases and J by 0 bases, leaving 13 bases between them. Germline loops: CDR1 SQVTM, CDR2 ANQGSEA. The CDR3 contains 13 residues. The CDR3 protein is CSALLRSSYEQYF. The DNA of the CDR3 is TGCAGCGCCCTCCTGCGGAGCTCCTACGAGCAGTACTTC.

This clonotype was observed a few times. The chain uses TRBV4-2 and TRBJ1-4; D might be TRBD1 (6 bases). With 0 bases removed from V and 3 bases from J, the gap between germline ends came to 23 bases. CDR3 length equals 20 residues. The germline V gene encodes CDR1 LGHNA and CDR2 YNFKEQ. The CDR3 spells CASSQDALARGSTSNEKLFF. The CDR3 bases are TGTGCCAGCAGCCAAGACGCATTGGCCAGGGGCTCGACATCTAATGAAAAACTGTTTTTT.

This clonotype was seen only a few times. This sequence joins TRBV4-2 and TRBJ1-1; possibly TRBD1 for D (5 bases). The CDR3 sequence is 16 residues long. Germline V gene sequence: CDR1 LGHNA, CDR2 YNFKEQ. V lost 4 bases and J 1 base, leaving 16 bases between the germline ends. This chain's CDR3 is CASSPLGDPPNTEAFF. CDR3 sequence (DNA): TGTGCCAGCAGCCCCCTAGGGGATCCACCGAACACTGAAGCTTTCTTT.

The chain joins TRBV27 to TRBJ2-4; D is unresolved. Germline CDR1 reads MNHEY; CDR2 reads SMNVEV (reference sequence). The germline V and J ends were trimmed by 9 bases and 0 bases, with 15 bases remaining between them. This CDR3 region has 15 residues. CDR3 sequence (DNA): TGTGCCAGTAGAAAGCTGGCCGAAGCCAAAAACATTCAGTACTTC. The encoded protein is CASRKLAEAKNIQYF.

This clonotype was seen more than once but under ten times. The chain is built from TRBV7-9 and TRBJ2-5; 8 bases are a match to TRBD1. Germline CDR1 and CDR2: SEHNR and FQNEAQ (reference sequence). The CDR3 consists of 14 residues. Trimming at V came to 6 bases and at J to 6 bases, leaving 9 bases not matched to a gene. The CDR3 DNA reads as TGTGCCAGCAGGCCTCGGACAGGGTTGAAGACCCAGTACTTC. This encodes CASRPRTGLKTQYF.

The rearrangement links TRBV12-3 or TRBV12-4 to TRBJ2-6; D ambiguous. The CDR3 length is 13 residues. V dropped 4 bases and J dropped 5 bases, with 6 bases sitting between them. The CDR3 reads CASSYGRANVLTF. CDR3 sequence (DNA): TGTGCCAGCAGTTACGGTAGGGCCAACGTCCTGACTTTC.

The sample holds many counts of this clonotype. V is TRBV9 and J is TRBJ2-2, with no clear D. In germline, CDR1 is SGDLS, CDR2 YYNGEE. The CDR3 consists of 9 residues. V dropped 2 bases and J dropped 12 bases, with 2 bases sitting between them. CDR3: CASSVKLFF. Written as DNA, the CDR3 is TGTGCCAGCAGCGTGAAGCTGTTTTTT.

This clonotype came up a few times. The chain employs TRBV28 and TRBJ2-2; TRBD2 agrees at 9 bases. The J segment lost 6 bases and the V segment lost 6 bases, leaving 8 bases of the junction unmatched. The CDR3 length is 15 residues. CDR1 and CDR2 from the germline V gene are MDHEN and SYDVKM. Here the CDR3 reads CASRPQGLAPGELFF. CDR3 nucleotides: TGTGCCAGCAGGCCCCAGGGACTAGCTCCCGGGGAGCTGTTTTTT.

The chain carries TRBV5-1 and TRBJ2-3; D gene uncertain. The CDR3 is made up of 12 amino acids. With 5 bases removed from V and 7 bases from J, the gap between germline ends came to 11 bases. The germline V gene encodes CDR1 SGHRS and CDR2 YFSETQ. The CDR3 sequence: CASSSTQNTQYF. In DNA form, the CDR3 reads TGCGCCAGCAGTTCCACTCAAAATACGCAGTATTTT.

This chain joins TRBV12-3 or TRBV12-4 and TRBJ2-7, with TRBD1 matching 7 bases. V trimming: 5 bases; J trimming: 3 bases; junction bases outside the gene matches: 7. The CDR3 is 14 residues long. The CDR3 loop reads CASSPDRVHYEQYF. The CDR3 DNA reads TGTGCCAGCAGTCCCGACAGGGTACACTACGAGCAGTACTTC.

CDR3 in amino acids: CATSDVGSPYGYTF. CDR3 DNA sequence: TGTGCCACCAGTGATGTGGGGTCCCCCTATGGCTACACCTTC. This chain joins TRBV24-1 and TRBJ1-2, with D unclear. CDR1 KGHDR and CDR2 SFDVKD come from the germline V gene. The length of the CDR3 is 14 residues. The V end lost 3 bases, the J end lost 4 bases, and 11 bases lay between the germline ends.

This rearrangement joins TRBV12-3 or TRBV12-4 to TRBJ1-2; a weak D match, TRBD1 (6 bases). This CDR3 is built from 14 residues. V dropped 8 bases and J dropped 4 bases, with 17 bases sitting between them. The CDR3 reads CASGARGALYGYTF. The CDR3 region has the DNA TGTGCCAGCGGGGCCAGGGGAGCGCTCTATGGCTACACCTTC.

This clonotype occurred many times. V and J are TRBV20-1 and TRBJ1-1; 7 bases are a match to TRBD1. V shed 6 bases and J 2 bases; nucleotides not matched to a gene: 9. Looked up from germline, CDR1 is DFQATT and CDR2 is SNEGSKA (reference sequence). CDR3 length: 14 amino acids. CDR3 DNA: TGCAGTGCAATTGCCGGGACAGTCAACACTGAAGCTTTCTTT. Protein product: CSAIAGTVNTEAFF.

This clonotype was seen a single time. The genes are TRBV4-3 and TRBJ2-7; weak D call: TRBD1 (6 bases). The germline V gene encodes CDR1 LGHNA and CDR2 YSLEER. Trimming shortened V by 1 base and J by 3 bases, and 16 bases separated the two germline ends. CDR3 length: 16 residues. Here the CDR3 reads CASSQALRDKDYEQYF. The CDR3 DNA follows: TGCGCCAGCAGCCAAGCCCTAAGGGACAAAGACTACGAGCAGTACTTC.

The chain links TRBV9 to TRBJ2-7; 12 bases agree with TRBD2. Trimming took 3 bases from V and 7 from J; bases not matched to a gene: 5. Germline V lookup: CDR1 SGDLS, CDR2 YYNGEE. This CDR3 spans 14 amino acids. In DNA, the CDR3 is TGTGCCAGCAGCGGACTAGCGGGAGTCGGGGAGCAGTACTTC. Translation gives CASSGLAGVGEQYF.

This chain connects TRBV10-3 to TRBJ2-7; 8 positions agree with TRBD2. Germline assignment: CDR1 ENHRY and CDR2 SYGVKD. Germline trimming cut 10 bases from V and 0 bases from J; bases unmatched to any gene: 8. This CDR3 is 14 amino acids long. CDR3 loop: CATYSGKSSYEQYF. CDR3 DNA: TGTGCCACCTATAGCGGGAAGAGCTCCTACGAGCAGTACTTC.

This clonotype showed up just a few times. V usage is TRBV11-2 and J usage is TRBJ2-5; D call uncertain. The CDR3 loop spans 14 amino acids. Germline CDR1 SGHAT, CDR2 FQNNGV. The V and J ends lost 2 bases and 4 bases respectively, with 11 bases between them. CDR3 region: CASSLIGSSETQYF. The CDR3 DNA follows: TGTGCCAGCAGCTTAATCGGGTCCTCAGAGACCCAGTACTTC.

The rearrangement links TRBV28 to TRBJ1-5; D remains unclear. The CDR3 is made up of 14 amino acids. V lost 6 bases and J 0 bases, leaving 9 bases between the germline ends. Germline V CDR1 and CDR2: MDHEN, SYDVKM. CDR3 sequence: CASRVRNSNQPQHF. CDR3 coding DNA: TGTGCCAGCAGGGTCAGAAATAGCAATCAGCCCCAGCATTTT.